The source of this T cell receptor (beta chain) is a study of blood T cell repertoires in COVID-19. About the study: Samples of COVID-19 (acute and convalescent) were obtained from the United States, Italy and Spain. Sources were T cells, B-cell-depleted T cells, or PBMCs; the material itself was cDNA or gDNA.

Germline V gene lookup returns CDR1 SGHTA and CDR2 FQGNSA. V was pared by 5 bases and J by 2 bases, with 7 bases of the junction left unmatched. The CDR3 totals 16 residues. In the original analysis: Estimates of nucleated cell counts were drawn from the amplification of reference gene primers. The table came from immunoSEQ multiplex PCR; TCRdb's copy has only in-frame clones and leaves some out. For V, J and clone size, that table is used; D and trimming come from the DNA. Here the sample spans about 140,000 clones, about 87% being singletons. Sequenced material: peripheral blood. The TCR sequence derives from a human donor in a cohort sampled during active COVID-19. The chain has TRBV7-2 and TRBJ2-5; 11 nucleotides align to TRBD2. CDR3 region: CASSPGGTSGQETQYF. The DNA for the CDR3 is TGTGCCAGCAGCCCAGGGGGGACTAGCGGACAAGAGACCCAGTACTTC.